Detailed here is one T cell receptor (beta chain). This clone was seen a few times. The target of this receptor is not known. No much larger clone is present one base from it, and per-base qualities are unavailable. The Qiagen DNeasy Blood and Tissue Kit was used to extract total genomic DNA from the purified CD4+ T cells. Following immunoSEQ immunosequencing protocols, the TCRbeta CDR3 region, as defined by IMGT, was amplified and sequenced. Concerning the study's data processing: The immunoSEQ service preprocessed the raw sequence data to correct PCR and sequencing errors. Data were loaded into the immunoSEQ Analyzer and further analyzed with VDJtools v1.0.7. Patient-control differences were tested with the paired Wilcoxon signed-rank test. The source is immuneACCESS, and TCRdb retained only in-frame sequences with V and J called. Part of the clones is not carried over; for the studies checked, unresolved V genes explain less than half of this, and the remainder is unexplained. That table is the source of V, J and clone size, and D and trimming were worked out from the DNA. The sample table shows 15,000 to 20,000 clones, and more than 75% are seen once. The top ten hold approximately 0.82% of the sample.

These data are taken from a study of untreated major depressive disorder (dated by TCRdb to 2017 to 2018). Concerning the study at large: In this cross-sectional case-control comparison, antidepressant-free major depressive disorder patients and individually matched non-depressed controls were compared on T cell phenotype and TCR repertoire.

Results the study describes overall, beyond this receptor: For the sequencing comparisons, one-tailed planned tests were applied to only three preselected Vbeta families. Because of the strict matching and exclusion criteria, the study sample was comparatively small, which limits how generalizable the findings are.

Every depressed patient was matched in pairs with a non-depressed control on sex, age, current smoking status and body mass index. Every participant was of European descent. No current or lifetime mood disorder was present in controls, and Quick Inventory of Depressive Symptoms-Self Report scores of 5 or less were recorded for controls. Major medical conditions, Axis I/II comorbidities, regular medication or illicit drug use, and drinking over 100 g alcohol weekly were applied as exclusion criteria for all participants. Approximately 30 ml of peripheral blood was drawn into EDTA tubes from each participant. Using the BD IMag Human CD4 T Lymphocyte Enrichment Set, CD4+ T cells were purified from thawed PBMCs via magnetic negative selection. Flow cytometry confirmed that the CD4+ enrichment method typically gave approximately 96% purity. A subgroup of about five case-control pairs, selected blind to chemokine receptor expression and flow-cytometric repertoire skewing results, was subjected to TCRbeta sequencing. Every blood sample was taken in the morning at 8:00 a.m., after which PBMCs were separated out using Ficoll-Hypaque gradient centrifugation. PBMCs were cryopreserved by gradual cooling to -80°C and stored in liquid nitrogen until assayed.

Sequenced input: CD4+ T cells from PBMCs. This receptor was identified in a woman aged 25-40 years in good health.

The CDR3 region reads CAISETGTGINYTF. The base sequence is TGTGCCATCAGTGAAACCGGGACAGGGATTAATTACACCTTC. The chain is made from TRBV10-3 and TRBJ1-2; the central 9 bases match TRBD1. Measured from the cysteine to the phenylalanine, the CDR3 is 14 residues long. The retained sequence is limited to the CDR3, 42 bases, with the frame set at the first base. V is cut back by 3 bases and J by 11 bases, with 10 bases in the junction unmatched. The germline V gene provides CDR1 ENHRY and CDR2 SYGVKD.